Listed below are T cell receptor beta chains from one sample, sequenced in a study of shared clonotypes between healthy human individuals. Produced via immunoSEQ multiplex PCR; TCRdb's table is partial and in-frame only. The repertoire has more than 450,000 clones, more than 65% of them found once; the top ten carry 10% to 15%. Sequenced: PBMCs. These receptors all come from a woman between 40 and 55 years old in good health. Some clones in this sample may be carry-over from other donors' samples. Both conserved end residues are part of each CDR3. Fields, in order: CDR3 DNA, CDR3 protein, clone size, D gene, V gene, CDR3 length, J gene. D genes are given only for firm matches. A row's size may be missing; if present it is once, few, many or a size class.

CDR3 DNA: TGTGCCTGGAGCGTCACTAGCGGGGAGGGTAGGCAGTACTTC; CDR3 protein: CAWSVTSGEGRQYF; clone size: .; D gene: TRBD2; V gene: TRBV30; CDR3 length: 14; J gene: TRBJ2-7
CDR3 DNA: TGTGCCAGCAGCGAAAGGGCGGGATATGAGCAGTTCTTC; CDR3 protein: CASSERAGYEQFF; clone size: .; D gene: .; V gene: TRBV7-9; CDR3 length: 13; J gene: TRBJ2-1
CDR3 DNA: TGTGCCAGCTCACCGCGACAGGGGGCTAATGAAAAACTGTTTTTT; CDR3 protein: CASSPRQGANEKLFF; clone size: .; D gene: TRBD1; V gene: TRBV18; CDR3 length: 15; J gene: TRBJ1-4
CDR3 DNA: TGCGCCAGCAGCTCCATAGCGGGAGGGCCGAATGAGCAGTTCTTC; CDR3 protein: CASSSIAGGPNEQFF; clone size: .; D gene: TRBD2; V gene: TRBV5-1; CDR3 length: 15; J gene: TRBJ2-1
CDR3 DNA: TGTGCCAGCAGTAAAAGCTCCTACAATGAGCAGTTCTTC; CDR3 protein: CASSKSSYNEQFF; clone size: .; D gene: .; V gene: TRBV7-3; CDR3 length: 13; J gene: TRBJ2-1
CDR3 DNA: TGTGCCAGCACACCGTACGGGGGGTGGGCGAACACCGGGGAGCTGTTTTTT; CDR3 protein: CASTPYGGWANTGELFF; clone size: .; D gene: TRBD2; V gene: TRBV27; CDR3 length: 17; J gene: TRBJ2-2
CDR3 DNA: TGTGCCTGGAGTGGGGACAGGGTGTACGAGCAGTACTTC; CDR3 protein: CAWSGDRVYEQYF; clone size: .; D gene: TRBD1; V gene: TRBV30; CDR3 length: 13; J gene: TRBJ2-7
CDR3 DNA: TGTGCCAGTAGTATCTTTCCGGTCAAGTCTAACTATGGCTACACCTTC; CDR3 protein: CASSIFPVKSNYGYTF; clone size: .; D gene: .; V gene: TRBV19; CDR3 length: 16; J gene: TRBJ1-2
CDR3 DNA: TGTGCCAGCAGCAGGACACGACTAGCGGGAGGGCTAGACACCGGGGAGCTGTTTTTT; CDR3 protein: CASSRTRLAGGLDTGELFF; clone size: .; D gene: TRBD2; V gene: TRBV7-3; CDR3 length: 19; J gene: TRBJ2-2
CDR3 DNA: TGTGCCAGCATGCCAGACCGCACAGATACGCAGTATTTT; CDR3 protein: CASMPDRTDTQYF; clone size: .; D gene: .; V gene: TRBV6-5; CDR3 length: 13; J gene: TRBJ2-3
CDR3 DNA: TGTGCCAGCAGCCCTAGAGGGGTCTCCTACGAGCAGTACTTC; CDR3 protein: CASSPRGVSYEQYF; clone size: .; D gene: .; V gene: TRBV7-2; CDR3 length: 14; J gene: TRBJ2-7
CDR3 DNA: TGTGCCAGCAGCGCCTCCCTGGGTAGTTGGGAAGAGCAGTTCTTC; CDR3 protein: CASSASLGSWEEQFF; clone size: .; D gene: .; V gene: TRBV9; CDR3 length: 15; J gene: TRBJ2-1
CDR3 DNA: TGTGCCAGCAGTCAACTGACGACAGGGTTCGGTTTGGGCACCGGGGAGCTGTTTTTT; CDR3 protein: CASSQLTTGFGLGTGELFF; clone size: .; D gene: TRBD1; V gene: TRBV27; CDR3 length: 19; J gene: TRBJ2-2
CDR3 DNA: TGCGCCAGCAGCTGGGGGGGAGATACGCAGTATTTT; CDR3 protein: CASSWGGDTQYF; clone size: .; D gene: TRBD2; V gene: TRBV5-1; CDR3 length: 12; J gene: TRBJ2-3
CDR3 DNA: TGTGCCAGTAGTATCTGGCCCCAGCAGATAGAAAGTAAGCATTTT; CDR3 protein: CASSIWPQQIESKHF; clone size: .; D gene: .; V gene: TRBV19; CDR3 length: 15; J gene: TRBJ1-5
CDR3 DNA: TGTGCCAGCAGCTTACCTGGGGCCAACGTCCTGACTTTC; CDR3 protein: CASSLPGANVLTF; clone size: .; D gene: .; V gene: TRBV7-2; CDR3 length: 13; J gene: TRBJ2-6
CDR3 DNA: TGTGCCAGTAGTGACCTACAGGGGTCCGGGGAGCTGTTTTTT; CDR3 protein: CASSDLQGSGELFF; clone size: .; D gene: TRBD1; V gene: TRBV19; CDR3 length: 14; J gene: TRBJ2-2
CDR3 DNA: TGTGCCAGCAGCGCGACTAGCGGGGATCTTTCTAGCACAGATACGCAGTATTTT; CDR3 protein: CASSATSGDLSSTDTQYF; clone size: once; D gene: TRBD2; V gene: TRBV7-9; CDR3 length: 18; J gene: TRBJ2-3
CDR3 DNA: TGTGCCAGCAGCTTTTGGGGGGCTGAGACCCAGTACTTC; CDR3 protein: CASSFWGAETQYF; clone size: .; D gene: .; V gene: TRBV5-6; CDR3 length: 13; J gene: TRBJ2-5
CDR3 DNA: TGTGCCAGCTCACCGTTGAACAGCTATGAGCAGTTCTTC; CDR3 protein: CASSPLNSYEQFF; clone size: .; D gene: .; V gene: TRBV18; CDR3 length: 13; J gene: TRBJ2-1
CDR3 DNA: TGTGCCAGCAGCTTAAGGAACGGGGGATCCTACGAGCAGTACTTC; CDR3 protein: CASSLRNGGSYEQYF; clone size: .; D gene: .; V gene: TRBV7-2; CDR3 length: 15; J gene: TRBJ2-7
CDR3 DNA: TGTGCCAGCAGTCCACAATCGGGGACCTTTGGAAACACCATATATTTT; CDR3 protein: CASSPQSGTFGNTIYF; clone size: .; D gene: .; V gene: TRBV28; CDR3 length: 16; J gene: TRBJ1-3
CDR3 DNA: TGTGCCAGCAAAACAAACCGGGACCCTTTCAGCTATGGCTACACCTTC; CDR3 protein: CASKTNRDPFSYGYTF; clone size: .; D gene: .; V gene: TRBV28; CDR3 length: 16; J gene: TRBJ1-2
CDR3 DNA: TGTGCCAGCAGCCAATACGGACAGGGCGGGGAGACCCAGTACTTC; CDR3 protein: CASSQYGQGGETQYF; clone size: .; D gene: TRBD1; V gene: TRBV4-2; CDR3 length: 15; J gene: TRBJ2-5
CDR3 DNA: TGTGCCAGCAGCCTCACCCCGGGACAGGACTATGGCTACACCTTC; CDR3 protein: CASSLTPGQDYGYTF; clone size: once; D gene: TRBD1; V gene: TRBV7-9; CDR3 length: 15; J gene: TRBJ1-2
CDR3 DNA: TGTGCCAGCAGCCAAGGACGGCACAACCAAGAGACCCAGTACTTC; CDR3 protein: CASSQGRHNQETQYF; clone size: .; D gene: .; V gene: TRBV14; CDR3 length: 15; J gene: TRBJ2-5
CDR3 DNA: TGTGCCAGCAGTCAAGGGACTAGCGGGAGGGGGGAGCAGTTCTTC; CDR3 protein: CASSQGTSGRGEQFF; clone size: .; D gene: TRBD2; V gene: TRBV27; CDR3 length: 15; J gene: TRBJ2-1
CDR3 DNA: TGTGCCAGCAGCTCGACTTCCTACGAGCAGTACTTC; CDR3 protein: CASSSTSYEQYF; clone size: .; D gene: .; V gene: TRBV28; CDR3 length: 12; J gene: TRBJ2-7
CDR3 DNA: TGTGCCAGCAGCTTATTGGCGGGCCACAATGAGCAGTTCTTC; CDR3 protein: CASSLLAGHNEQFF; clone size: .; D gene: .; V gene: TRBV11-2; CDR3 length: 14; J gene: TRBJ2-1
CDR3 DNA: TGCGCCAGCAGACCTATCCAGGGCCAGAACACAGATACGCAGTATTTT; CDR3 protein: CASRPIQGQNTDTQYF; clone size: .; D gene: .; V gene: TRBV5-1; CDR3 length: 16; J gene: TRBJ2-3
CDR3 DNA: TGCGCCAGCAGCTTACAGACTAGTCTCGGCACAGATACGCAGTATTTT; CDR3 protein: CASSLQTSLGTDTQYF; clone size: .; D gene: .; V gene: TRBV4-3; CDR3 length: 16; J gene: TRBJ2-3
CDR3 DNA: TGTGCCAGCAGTTTATCGGGGCCGGCCTATGGCTACACCTTC; CDR3 protein: CASSLSGPAYGYTF; clone size: .; D gene: .; V gene: TRBV27; CDR3 length: 14; J gene: TRBJ1-2
CDR3 DNA: TGTGCCAGCAGGGTGAGAGGGGGGAGCTCCTACAATGAGCAGTTCTTC; CDR3 protein: CASRVRGGSSYNEQFF; clone size: .; D gene: .; V gene: TRBV7-8; CDR3 length: 16; J gene: TRBJ2-1
CDR3 DNA: TGTGCCAGCAGCTTGCCTAGCGGGATGGGGGATAGGCAGTTCTTC; CDR3 protein: CASSLPSGMGDRQFF; clone size: .; D gene: TRBD2; V gene: TRBV5-6; CDR3 length: 15; J gene: TRBJ2-1
CDR3 DNA: TGTGCCACCAGCAGAGGCGGGACTAGCGACGAGCAGTACTTC; CDR3 protein: CATSRGGTSDEQYF; clone size: .; D gene: TRBD2; V gene: TRBV15; CDR3 length: 14; J gene: TRBJ2-7
CDR3 DNA: TGTGCCAGCAGCCTGGCGGGAGGACCCTACGAGCAGTACTTC; CDR3 protein: CASSLAGGPYEQYF; clone size: .; D gene: TRBD2; V gene: TRBV11-2; CDR3 length: 14; J gene: TRBJ2-7
CDR3 DNA: TGTGCCAGCAGCAAATTCCCCGGGACTAATTCCCAGTGGCAGTACTTC; CDR3 protein: CASSKFPGTNSQWQYF; clone size: once; D gene: TRBD2; V gene: TRBV7-6; CDR3 length: 16; J gene: TRBJ2-5
CDR3 DNA: TGTGCCACCAGCAGAGATACTATAGGAACCGGGGAGCTGTTTTTT; CDR3 protein: CATSRDTIGTGELFF; clone size: .; D gene: .; V gene: TRBV15; CDR3 length: 15; J gene: TRBJ2-2
CDR3 DNA: TGTGCCAGACGTAGAACTAGGGGGGGAAAGGGGCATAATTCACCCCTCCACTTT; CDR3 protein: CARRRTRGGKGHNSPLHF; clone size: .; D gene: .; V gene: TRBV27; CDR3 length: 18; J gene: TRBJ1-6
CDR3 DNA: TGTGCCAGCAGCTTGGGACAGGTTGCCTACGAGCAGTACTTC; CDR3 protein: CASSLGQVAYEQYF; clone size: few; D gene: TRBD1; V gene: TRBV7-9; CDR3 length: 14; J gene: TRBJ2-7
CDR3 DNA: TGTGCCAGCTCACCACCGTTTAGGGGTGAGCAGTTCTTC; CDR3 protein: CASSPPFRGEQFF; clone size: .; D gene: .; V gene: TRBV18; CDR3 length: 13; J gene: TRBJ2-1
CDR3 DNA: TGCGCCAGCACCCTTGGGTCGGGGCCTCCCAATGAGCAGTTCTTC; CDR3 protein: CASTLGSGPPNEQFF; clone size: .; D gene: .; V gene: TRBV5-1; CDR3 length: 15; J gene: TRBJ2-1